This TCR beta chain was documented in a study of cytomegalovirus exposure and HLA in healthy donors. About the research overall: It was reported in a later analysis that the same platform had been used for the 120 validation repertoires as for the 666 first-cohort repertoires. Study-wide findings and caveats: The tendency of first-cohort TCR clusters to co-occur in the 120 or so validation repertoires was identified by a subsequent analysis. It was reported that the classifier diagnosed cytomegalovirus status with high specificity and sensitivity in both the original and validation cohorts.

Comments on this clone: The antigen remains undetermined.

Assay used: immunoSEQ multiplex PCR; TCRdb lists only in-frame clones, some missing. The data contain about 130,000 clones, about 91% of them singletons. Germline assignment: CDR1 SGHTA and CDR2 FQGNSA. The CDR3 is made up of 16 amino acids. The J segment lost 5 bases and the V segment lost 1 base, leaving 8 bases of the junction unmatched. This sequence joins TRBV7-2 and TRBJ2-3, with 8 bases aligning to TRBD2. The sample comprised PBMCs. The source of this sequence is a young woman in good health and CMV-seronegative. The CDR3 region is CASSLVSAGGQDTQYF. DNA for the CDR3: TGTGCCAGCAGCTTAGTGTCGGCGGGAGGTCAAGATACGCAGTATTTT.